This TCR beta chain emerged from a study of cytomegalovirus exposure and HLA in healthy donors. Study-level results: Most TCR sequences were uncommon, yet certain public TCRs appeared in many donors. Published work reported that the classifier diagnosed cytomegalovirus status with high specificity and sensitivity.

V was pared by 3 bases and J by 6 bases, with 16 bases between. Germline CDR1 and CDR2: MNHNS and SASEGT. This CDR3 has 15 amino acids. It was with 60 Vbeta and 13 Jbeta primers that the PCR ran. Only in-frame clones appear in the TCRdb table, and some are missing; sequencing was by immunoSEQ multiplex PCR. The sample has 150,000 or so clones; roughly 80% are singletons. This clone was counted only a few times. Its antigen is as yet unknown. The V gene is TRBV6-1, the J gene TRBJ2-3, with unresolved D. The source material was PBMCs. The receptor was isolated from a man between 40 and 49 years old in good health and CMV-seropositive. The CDR3 spells CASSDPSRLVDTQYF. The CDR3 region has the DNA TGTGCCAGCAGTGATCCCTCCCGACTGGTGGATACGCAGTATTTT.